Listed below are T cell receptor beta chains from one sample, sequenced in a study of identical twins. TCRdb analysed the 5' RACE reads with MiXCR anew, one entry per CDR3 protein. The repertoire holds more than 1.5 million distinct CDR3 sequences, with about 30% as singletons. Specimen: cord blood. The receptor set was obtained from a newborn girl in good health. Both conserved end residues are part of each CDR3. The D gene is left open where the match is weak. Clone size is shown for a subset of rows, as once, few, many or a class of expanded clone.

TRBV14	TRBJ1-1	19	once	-	TGTGCCAGCAGCCAAGAAGGAACGGGGCGCAGGCCGCCTAGAGCTGAAGCTTTCTTT	CASSQEGTGRRPPRAEAFF
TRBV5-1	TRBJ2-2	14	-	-	TGCGCCAGCAGCGAGGGCCTAGCAACCGGGGAGCTGTTTTTT	CASSEGLATGELFF
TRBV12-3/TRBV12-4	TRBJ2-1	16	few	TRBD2	TGTGCCAGCAGTCCATCACTAGCGGTTCCCTACAATGAGCAGTTCTTC	CASSPSLAVPYNEQFF
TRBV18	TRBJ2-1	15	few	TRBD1	TGTGCCAGCTCACTCGGACAGGGTCGGGCAAATGAGCAGTTCTTC	CASSLGQGRANEQFF
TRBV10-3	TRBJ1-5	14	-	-	TGTGCCATCAGTGCTGAAGTAAGGAGAATGCCCCAGCATTTT	CAISAEVRRMPQHF
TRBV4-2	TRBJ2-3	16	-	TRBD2	TGTGCCAGCAGCTCGGCGACTAGCCGTAGCACAGATACGCAGTATTTT	CASSSATSRSTDTQYF
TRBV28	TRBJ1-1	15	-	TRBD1	TGTGCCAGCAGCCGCGACAGGGGACTAAACACTGAAGCTTTCTTT	CASSRDRGLNTEAFF
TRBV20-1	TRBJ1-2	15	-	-	TGCAGTGCTGGTAGTAGGCAAAGTAAATTCTATGGCTACACCTTC	CSAGSRQSKFYGYTF
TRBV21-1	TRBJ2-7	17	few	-	TGTGCCAGCAGCAAAAAAGGGGGGACTCGTGCTCTCTGCGAGCAGTACTTC	CASSKKGGTRALCEQYF
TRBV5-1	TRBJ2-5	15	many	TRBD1	TGCGCCAGCAGCCATACAGACAGGGTAAAAGAGACCCAGTACTTC	CASSHTDRVKETQYF
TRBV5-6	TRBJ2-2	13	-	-	TGTGCCAGCAGCTTTAGATGTCCCGGGGAGCTGTTTTTT	CASSFRCPGELFF
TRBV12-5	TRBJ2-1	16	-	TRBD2	TGTGCTAGTGGTTTGGTCTTAGCGGGGGGGCACAGTGAGCAGTTCTTC	CASGLVLAGGHSEQFF
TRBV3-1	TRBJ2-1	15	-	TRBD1	TGTGCCAGCAGCGCCGGGACAGGGACCTACAATGAGCAGTTCTTC	CASSAGTGTYNEQFF
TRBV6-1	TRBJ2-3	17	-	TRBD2	TGTGCCAGCAGGAGGACTAGCGGGGGTTCTAGCACAGATACGCAGTATTTT	CASRRTSGGSSTDTQYF
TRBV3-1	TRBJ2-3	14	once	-	TGTGCCAGCACCGACAGAGGAGCGGGAGATACGCAGTATTTT	CASTDRGAGDTQYF
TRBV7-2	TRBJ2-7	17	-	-	TGTGCCAGCAGCTTAGGGGGTGCAGGGGTCTTCTCCTACGAGCAGTACTTC	CASSLGGAGVFSYEQYF
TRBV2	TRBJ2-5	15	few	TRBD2	TGTGCCAGCAGTGGCCTAGCGGGAGTCGGGGAGACCCAGTACTTC	CASSGLAGVGETQYF
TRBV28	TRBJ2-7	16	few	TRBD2	TGTGCCAGCAGTTTGATCAGCGGGAGGACCCCCTACGAGCAGTACTTC	CASSLISGRTPYEQYF
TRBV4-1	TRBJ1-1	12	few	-	TGCGCCAGCAGCCAAACAGGGCCTGAAGCTTTCTTT	CASSQTGPEAFF
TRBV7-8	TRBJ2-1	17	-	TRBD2	TGTGCCAGCAGCGCCGGACTAGCGGGGGCGCGCTACAATGAGCAGTTCTTC	CASSAGLAGARYNEQFF
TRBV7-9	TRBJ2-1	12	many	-	TGTGCCAGCAGCTTAGAGTCCAATGAGCAGTTCTTC	CASSLESNEQFF
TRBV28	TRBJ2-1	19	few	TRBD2	TGTGCCAGCAGTTACCAAAAGTTTGATGAGCGGGAGGGCCATAATGAGCAGTTCTTC	CASSYQKFDEREGHNEQFF
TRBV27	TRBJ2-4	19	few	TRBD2	TGTGCCAGCAGTTCGGGATTTCCTAGCGGGGGGTTAGCCAAAAACATTCAGTACTTC	CASSSGFPSGGLAKNIQYF
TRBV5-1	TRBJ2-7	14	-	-	TGCGCCAGCAGCCAGGGGACTACCTCCTACGAGCAGTACTTC	CASSQGTTSYEQYF
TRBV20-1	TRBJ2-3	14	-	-	TGCAGTGCTGACATCGGGCGGGGCACAGATACGCAGTATTTT	CSADIGRGTDTQYF
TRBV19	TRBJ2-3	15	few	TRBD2	TGTGCCAGTAGTATCCGGACTAGCGGGAGAGATACGCAGTATTTT	CASSIRTSGRDTQYF
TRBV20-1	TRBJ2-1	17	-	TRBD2	TGCAGTGCACAGGGGCTAGCGGGGCCCCATACTAACAATGAGCAGTTCTTC	CSAQGLAGPHTNNEQFF
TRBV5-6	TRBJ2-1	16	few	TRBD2	TGTGCCAGCAGCGTAGGTAGCGGGAGCTCCTACAATGAGCAGTTCTTC	CASSVGSGSSYNEQFF
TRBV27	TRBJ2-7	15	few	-	TGTGCCAGCAGTTTCAGGGGGGGACCAACCTACGAGCAGTACTTC	CASSFRGGPTYEQYF
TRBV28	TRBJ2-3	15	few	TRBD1	TGTGCCAGCAGCCGCGCCGACAGGGCTACAGATACGCAGTATTTT	CASSRADRATDTQYF
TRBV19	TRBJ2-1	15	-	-	TGTGCCAGTAGCCCGGAGAGGCGGGACTACAATGAGCAGTTCTTC	CASSPERRDYNEQFF
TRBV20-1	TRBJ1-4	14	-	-	TGCAGTGCTAGAGAGCAAGGTTGGGATGAAAAACTGTTTTTT	CSAREQGWDEKLFF
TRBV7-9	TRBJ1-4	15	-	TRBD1	TGTGCCAGCAGCGCCGGGACAGGGAGTAATGAAAAACTGTTTTTT	CASSAGTGSNEKLFF
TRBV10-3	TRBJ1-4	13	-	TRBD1	TGTGCCATCGGGGGGACAGGGGTGGAAAAACTGTTTTTT	CAIGGTGVEKLFF
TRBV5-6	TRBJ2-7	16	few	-	TGTGCCAGCAGCGCCGTTAGAGTACAGAGCCTCTACGAGCAGTACTTC	CASSAVRVQSLYEQYF
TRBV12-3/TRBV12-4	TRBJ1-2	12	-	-	TGTGCCAGCAGTTCGACGCTGGGTGGCTACACCTTC	CASSSTLGGYTF
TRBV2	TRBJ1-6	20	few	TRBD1	TGTGCCAGCAGTGGGATCCCTCGGACAGGGGGGAGCTCCTATAATTCACCCCTCCACTTT	CASSGIPRTGGSSYNSPLHF
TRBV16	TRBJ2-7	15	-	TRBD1	TGTGCCAGCAGCCAATGGAACAGGGGGTACAATGAGCAGTACTTC	CASSQWNRGYNEQYF
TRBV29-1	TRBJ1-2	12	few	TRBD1	TGCAGCGTTCCCAGGGGGAAGAATGGCTACACCTTC	CSVPRGKNGYTF
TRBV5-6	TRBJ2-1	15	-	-	TGTGCCAGCAGCTTTTGGGGGCGCCCCTACAATGAGCAGTTCTTC	CASSFWGRPYNEQFF
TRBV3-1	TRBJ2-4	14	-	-	TGTGCCAGCAGCCACAGTCTAGCCAAAAACATTCAGTACTTC	CASSHSLAKNIQYF
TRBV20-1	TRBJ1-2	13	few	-	TGCAGTGCGGACTTACAGGGCGGCTATGGCTACACCTTC	CSADLQGGYGYTF
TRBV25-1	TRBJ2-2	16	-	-	TGTGCCAGCAGTGATCGAGCGGTCCCGAACACCGGGGAGCTGTTTTTT	CASSDRAVPNTGELFF
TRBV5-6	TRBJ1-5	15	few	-	TGTGCCAGCAGCTTGGAGGCAGGTAGAGGTCAGCCCCAGCATTTT	CASSLEAGRGQPQHF
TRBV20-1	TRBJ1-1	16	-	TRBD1	TGCAGTGCTAGAGATTCGACAGGGGGCGGGAACACTGAAGCTTTCTTT	CSARDSTGGGNTEAFF
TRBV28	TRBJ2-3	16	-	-	TGTGCCAGCAGTTTAGGCAGGGCTGAAAACACAGATACGCAGTATTTT	CASSLGRAENTDTQYF
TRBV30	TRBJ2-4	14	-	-	TGTGCCTGGAGTGCGGGCGCTGTCAAAAACATTCAGTACTTC	CAWSAGAVKNIQYF
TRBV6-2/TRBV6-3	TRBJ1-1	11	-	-	TGTGCCAGCAGGCGGACCGGAGAAGCTTTCTTT	CASRRTGEAFF
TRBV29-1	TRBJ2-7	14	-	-	TGCAGCGTTGAAGAGGGGAGAGGCTACAATGAGCAGTACTTC	CSVEEGRGYNEQYF
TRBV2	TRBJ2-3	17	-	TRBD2	TGTGCCAGCAACCATGATGGCGCGGGAGGGGGAGCGGATACGCAGTATTTT	CASNHDGAGGGADTQYF
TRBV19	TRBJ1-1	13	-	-	TGTGCCAGTAGTCGCAGCTGGAACACTGAAGCTTTCTTT	CASSRSWNTEAFF
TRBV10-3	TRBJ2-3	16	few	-	TGTGCCATCAGTGAAGGTCTAGGGAGGAGCACAGATACGCAGTATTTT	CAISEGLGRSTDTQYF